A selection of T cell receptor beta chains follows, all from one sample in a study of blood T cell repertoires in COVID-19. Method: immunoSEQ multiplex PCR; TCRdb's copy keeps in-frame clones and lacks some. The profile shows 100,000 to 150,000 clones, almost 70% of them singletons. The sequenced sample consisted of peripheral blood. The receptor set was obtained from a woman aged 70-85 years with acute or convalescent COVID-19. Each CDR3 is given without its conserved first and last residue.

J	V	CDR3
TRBJ2-5	TRBV7-9	ASSPIAGGDTETQY
TRBJ2-1	TRBV7-9	ASSILAGGTNEQF
TRBJ1-2	TRBV15	ATSPILGDGYT
TRBJ2-1	TRBV27	ARVPGGINYNEQF
TRBJ2-1	TRBV3-1/TRBV3-2	ASSPLTGGNEQF
TRBJ2-1	TRBV27	ASRLDRGVSQF
TRBJ2-2	TRBV19	ASSFLAGASGELF
TRBJ2-1	TRBV10-1	ASSEGLGNTREFYEQF
TRBJ1-6	TRBV10-3	AISEGQAPNSPLH
TRBJ2-2	TRBV4-2	ASSQDSGENTGELF
TRBJ1-4	TRBV18	ASSSDGVEKLF
TRBJ2-6	TRBV10-3	AISESVGQPNSGANVLT
TRBJ1-5	TRBV5-1	ASSLGWPNQPQH
TRBJ1-6	TRBV6-5	ASSPGQFYNSPLH
TRBJ2-7	TRBV2	ASSVVLAGEESYEQY
TRBJ2-1	TRBV15	ATESRAGANEQF
TRBJ1-1	TRBV5-1	ASRAGTGGMNTEAF
TRBJ2-1	TRBV2	ASSEARGRYNEQF
TRBJ2-1	TRBV4-3	ASSQGWTSGGLNEQF
TRBJ2-2	TRBV19	ASTNGGAGTGELF
TRBJ2-7	TRBV28	ASSPILSGEQY
TRBJ1-2	TRBV5-6	ASSFVGVSGGYT
TRBJ1-1	TRBV4-3	ASSQEEGNTEAF
TRBJ2-3	TRBV21-1	ASSKAGDWRRLTDTQY
TRBJ1-1	TRBV5-1	ASSFGTEAF
TRBJ2-7	TRBV25-1	ASGLRGRYEQY
TRBJ2-5	TRBV7-8	ASSLAPQGQETQY
TRBJ2-7	TRBV7-2	ASADGSTGGEQY